Given below is one TCR beta chain in context. Its antigen remains unidentified. This sample stems from a study of cytomegalovirus exposure and HLA in healthy donors. Study outcomes and limitations: Most subjects' HLA-A and HLA-B alleles were reportedly predicted from TCR beta sequences. In vitro experiments confirmed that a few CMV-associated chains were specific for CMV antigens. TCR beta V segments were, for the most part, productive about 87% or about 30% of the time in an earlier analysis. Overall, about 160 TCR beta chains were annotated as cytomegalovirus-associated.

Primers for the PCR totalled 60 Vbeta and 13 Jbeta. TCRdb's table, derived via immunoSEQ multiplex PCR, lists solely in-frame clones and lacks some. This listing includes about 160,000 clones. Trimming cost V 3 bases and J 5 bases; bases outside gene matches: 1. The germline V gene encodes CDR1 SEHNR and CDR2 FQNEAQ (reference sequence). CDR3 length equals 14 residues. The source is a woman in her sixties in good health and CMV-seronegative. The J gene is TRBJ2-3, the V gene TRBV7-9; 11 positions agree with TRBD1. The sample was PBMCs. The CDR3 loop is CASSLDRGQDTQYF. As DNA, the CDR3 is TGTGCCAGCAGCTTGGACAGGGGGCAAGATACGCAGTATTTT.